Shown below are 29 T cell receptor beta chains from a single sample sequenced in a study of monozygotic twins with inflammatory bowel disease. TCRdb re-analyzed the 5' RACE reads; it lists each CDR3 protein once, without DNA. The sample yields about 160,000 distinct CDR3 sequences, of which the top ten take up approximately 7%. Sequencing input: blood. The receptors derive from a human donor with ulcerative colitis or Crohn's disease, or a healthy co-twin of an affected twin (not recorded which).

This sequence joins TRBV20-1 and TRBJ2-3. The CDR3 totals 13 residues. Germline assignment: CDR1 DFQATT and CDR2 SNEGSKA (reference sequence). CDR3 in amino acids: CSARAPSRVGQYF.

The V gene is TRBV15, the J gene TRBJ1-5. The CDR3 runs 16 residues. Germline assignment: CDR1 LNHNV and CDR2 YYDKDF (reference sequence). The CDR3: CATSSPTDDSNQPQHF.

The chain combines TRBV5-1 with TRBJ1-2; the D call from TCRdb, TRBD1, cannot be confirmed without DNA. The CDR3 contains 17 residues. Germline CDR1 reads SGHRS; CDR2 reads YFSETQ. The CDR3 region is CASSLGVTGSVDYGYTF.

V and J are TRBV5-1 and TRBJ2-7; TCRdb selects TRBD2, and the lack of DNA leaves this call unchecked. CDR1 is SGHRS, CDR2 YFSETQ, per germline. The CDR3 runs 17 residues. The chain's CDR3 is CASSPSAPDRSPYEQYF.

The chain links TRBV28 to TRBJ2-5; with no DNA, the TCRdb D assignment of TRBD1 cannot be verified. The CDR3 contains 15 residues. CDR1 is MDHEN and CDR2 is SYDVKM in the germline V gene. Here the CDR3 reads CASSSPGTAAETQYF.

This chain joins TRBV20-1 and TRBJ1-6. The germline V gene has CDR1 DFQATT and CDR2 SNEGSKA (reference sequence). The CDR3 has 16 amino acids. CDR3 residues: CSAGAAGSSYNSPLHF.

This chain links TRBV7-2 with TRBJ2-7. CDR3 length equals 13 residues. Germline V gene sequence: CDR1 SGHTA, CDR2 FQGNSA. CDR3 protein: CASSFRGSYEQYF.

V is TRBV10-3 and J is TRBJ1-5; the D gene TCRdb calls, TRBD1, cannot be checked with no DNA. The germline gives CDR1 ENHRY, CDR2 SYGVKD. The CDR3 is made up of 13 amino acids. CDR3 region: CAISEEGFQPQHF.

V gene TRBV20-1 combines with J gene TRBJ2-7; no DNA is available, so the TRBD2 call from TCRdb remains unchecked. Germline assignment: CDR1 DFQATT and CDR2 SNEGSKA (reference sequence). The CDR3 runs to 14 residues. The chain's CDR3 is CSAVAGGKSYEQYF.

V is TRBV20-1 and J is TRBJ2-5; TCRdb returns TRBD2, unconfirmable since there is no DNA. This CDR3 is 18 amino acids long. Germline lookup yields CDR1 DFQATT and CDR2 SNEGSKA (reference sequence). CDR3 amino acids: CSARLLGLAGVNEETQYF.

The chain uses TRBV28 and TRBJ1-4; as DNA is missing, the TRBD1 call by TCRdb cannot be tested. CDR1 MDHEN and CDR2 SYDVKM come from the germline V gene. CDR3 length: 12 amino acids. CDR3 protein: CASSLSGVKLFF. Full variable domain (missing parts from reference TRBV28 and TRBJ1-4): DVKVTQSSRYLVKRTGEKVFLECVQDMDHENMFWYRQDPGLGLRLIYFSYDVKMKEKGDIPEGYSVSREKKERFSLILESASTNQTSMYLCASSLSGVKLFFGSGTQLSVL.

This chain connects TRBV7-2 to TRBJ2-1; TCRdb designates TRBD1, a call that cannot be tested without DNA. The CDR3 is 15 residues long. Germline V CDR1 and CDR2: SGHTA, FQGNSA. The CDR3 spells CASSLRDRVFNEQFF.

This chain joins TRBV7-9 and TRBJ2-1. The germline V gene encodes CDR1 SEHNR and CDR2 FQNEAQ (reference sequence). The CDR3 has 14 amino acids. The CDR3 loop reads CASSAQPSINEQFF.

This chain connects TRBV24-1 to TRBJ2-7; TCRdb's assignment of TRBD2 cannot be checked, as there is no DNA. The CDR3 loop spans 14 amino acids. Germline-derived CDR1 and CDR2 are KGHDR and SFDVKD. This chain's CDR3 is CATSEGAFLYEQYF.

The chain recombines TRBV20-1 with TRBJ2-6. CDR3 length equals 15 residues. Germline V gives CDR1 DFQATT, CDR2 SNEGSKA (reference sequence). CDR3 sequence reads: CSARPPGSGANVLTF.

J is TRBJ2-2 and V is TRBV7-3; the TRBD1 assignment by TCRdb is unverifiable without DNA. The CDR3 is 15 amino acids. Germline V gene data show CDR1 as SGHTA and CDR2 as FQGTGA. The CDR3 protein is CASSLQGTGTGELFF.

The CDR3 region is CATSSESEQYF. This sequence joins TRBV15 and TRBJ2-7. The CDR3 contains 11 residues. CDR1 is LNHNV, CDR2 YYDKDF, per germline (reference sequence).

The V and J genes are TRBV20-1 and TRBJ2-3; the D call from TCRdb, TRBD2, cannot be confirmed without DNA. The CDR3 covers 16 residues. Germline V gene sequence: CDR1 DFQATT, CDR2 SNEGSKA (reference sequence). This chain's CDR3 is CSARLGLAGGQDTQYF.

This chain's CDR3 is CASSLEAGVAFDTQYF. The gene calls are TRBV5-1 and TRBJ2-3; TCRdb reports TRBD1, a call that lacks DNA to check it against. The CDR3 consists of 16 residues. Germline lookup yields CDR1 SGHRS and CDR2 YFSETQ.

This chain joins TRBV7-6 and TRBJ1-4; TCRdb gives TRBD1 as the D gene, but with no DNA this cannot be confirmed. This CDR3 comprises 15 residues. Germline V gene data show CDR1 as SGHVS and CDR2 as FNYEAQ. The CDR3: CASSPRDRGQEKLFF.

The chain joins TRBV20-1 to TRBJ2-2; TCRdb designates TRBD2, a call that cannot be tested without DNA. The germline CDR1 and CDR2 sequences are DFQATT and SNEGSKA (reference sequence). This CDR3 is 15 amino acids long. CDR3 loop: CSVSPLLAGTGELFF.

This chain connects TRBV10-3 to TRBJ1-2. Germline CDR1 reads ENHRY; CDR2 reads SYGVKD. This CDR3 contains 13 residues. The CDR3: CAIGQKSNYGYTF.

The CDR3 reads CAISPAIEETQYF. The V call is TRBV10-3, the J call TRBJ2-5. The CDR3 contains 13 residues. The germline CDR1 and CDR2 sequences are ENHRY and SYGVKD.

The chain is built from TRBV6-1 and TRBJ2-5; TCRdb lists TRBD2, though no DNA is available to test this call. This CDR3 contains 17 residues. CDR1 MNHNS and CDR2 SASEGT come from the germline V gene. The CDR3 here is CASRAGTSGVLEETQYF.

This chain joins TRBV20-1 and TRBJ2-3. The CDR3 is 11 amino acids. Germline-derived CDR1 and CDR2 are DFQATT and SNEGSKA (reference sequence). CDR3 loop: CSARGRDTQYF.

The chain couples TRBV12-3 or TRBV12-4 to TRBJ1-6; as DNA is missing, the TRBD1 call by TCRdb cannot be tested. The CDR3 is 16 amino acids. The CDR3 region is CASSPGSPGPISPLHF.

The chain is built from TRBV12-3 or TRBV12-4 and TRBJ1-5; checking the TCRdb D call of TRBD1 is not possible without DNA. The CDR3 runs to 14 residues. The CDR3 is CASSFDRGNQPQHF.

The chain joins TRBV7-2 to TRBJ1-4; TCRdb's D gene call, TRBD1, goes unchecked for lack of DNA. This CDR3 has 15 residues. Per the germline V gene, CDR1 is SGHTA and CDR2 is FQGNSA. The CDR3 loop reads CASSPRDRVDEKLFF.

This chain joins TRBV28 and TRBJ1-2. CDR3 length: 15 residues. Looked up from germline, CDR1 is MDHEN and CDR2 is SYDVKM. CDR3 sequence: CASSLGRESGYGYTF.